These T cell receptor beta chains were read from a single sample in a study of graft-versus-host responses after intestinal transplantation. The protocol was immunoSEQ multiplex PCR, while the TCRdb copy is restricted to in-frame clones and leaves out a portion. The data show about 29,000 clones, roughly 87% seen once. Sequenced material: PBMCs, taken nearly 470 days after intestinal transplantation. The receptors were sampled from a human patient who received an intestinal transplant, so some T cells may come from the graft donor. Both conserved end residues are part of each CDR3. Each record gives: J gene, clone size, D gene, V gene, CDR3 protein, CDR3 DNA. D genes are given only for firm matches. Part of the rows lack a size; the others show once, few, many or a class for expanded clones.

TRBJ2-1	NA	NA	TRBV9	CASSVGGSEQFF	TGTGCCAGCAGCGTAGGGGGTTCGGAGCAGTTCTTC
TRBJ2-2	NA	TRBD2	TRBV5-4	CASSFSTFSGGIAGELFF	TGTGCCAGCAGCTTTTCCACATTTAGCGGGGGAATCGCCGGGGAGCTGTTTTTT
TRBJ2-3	NA	NA	TRBV7-8	CASSLETGRGTDTQYF	TGTGCCAGCAGCTTGGAAACAGGGAGGGGCACAGATACGCAGTATTTT
TRBJ2-1	NA	NA	TRBV4-1	CASSLSDKMGGEQFF	TGCGCCAGCAGCCTTTCGGACAAAATGGGCGGTGAGCAGTTCTTC
TRBJ2-7	NA	NA	TRBV4-2	CASSQVGAYEQYF	TGTGCCAGCAGCCAAGTTGGGGCCTACGAGCAGTACTTC
TRBJ1-6	NA	TRBD1	TRBV30	CAWRTGQVLHF	TGTGCCTGGAGGACTGGACAGGTCCTCCACTTT
TRBJ2-6	once	TRBD2	TRBV7-3	CASSDPSGRASGANVLTF	TGTGCCAGCAGCGACCCGAGCGGGAGGGCCTCTGGGGCCAACGTCCTGACTTTC
TRBJ2-1	NA	NA	TRBV20-1	CSASSYNEQFF	TGCAGTGCTAGCTCCTACAATGAGCAGTTCTTC
TRBJ2-7	NA	TRBD2	TRBV7-9	CASSLLIAGASYEQYF	TGTGCCAGCAGCTTACTAATAGCGGGGGCCTCCTACGAGCAGTACTTC
TRBJ2-2	few	NA	TRBV6-1	CASSEGTTDTGELFF	TGTGCCAGCAGTGAAGGGACAACGGACACCGGGGAGCTGTTTTTT
TRBJ1-1	NA	TRBD1	TRBV5-6	CASSLARQGNTEAFF	TGTGCCAGCAGCTTGGCCCGACAGGGGAACACTGAAGCTTTCTTT
TRBJ2-1	NA	NA	TRBV7-8	CASTQYQVSYNEQFF	TGTGCCAGCACCCAGTATCAGGTTTCCTACAATGAGCAGTTCTTC
TRBJ2-7	NA	NA	TRBV23-1	CASSQSRARSSYEQYF	TGCGCCAGCAGTCAATCTAGGGCGCGGAGTTCCTACGAGCAGTACTTC
TRBJ1-2	NA	TRBD1	TRBV19	CASRPGQGGTTNYGYTF	TGTGCCAGTAGGCCGGGACAGGGTGGAACTACTAACTATGGCTACACCTTC
TRBJ2-1	few	TRBD1	TRBV9	CASSPGTASSYNEQFF	TGTGCCAGCAGCCCCGGGACAGCCAGCTCCTACAATGAGCAGTTCTTC
TRBJ1-2	NA	NA	TRBV4-1	CASSQDPGYGYTF	TGCGCCAGCAGCCAAGATCCGGGCTATGGCTACACCTTC
TRBJ1-4	few	TRBD1	TRBV6-1	CASRPSNRQGGKLFF	TGTGCCAGCAGGCCATCGAATAGACAGGGTGGGAAACTGTTTTTT